This T cell receptor (beta chain) was identified during a study of T-cell reconstitution after alpha-beta-depleted transplantation in children. Whole-study findings and limits: After one year, T-cell counts and TCRbeta diversity mostly came from new T cells. After transplant, high TCRbeta diversity at day 60 in some patients arose from surviving recipient T cells and thymic progenitors. Alpha-beta T cells about two months after transplant reportedly derived from several hundred expanded graft clones.

Library preparation (for TCRbeta) was performed with unique molecular identifiers. TCRdb used MiXCR to reprocess the PCR reads, holding one entry per CDR3 protein. The sample yields a few hundred thousand distinct CDR3 sequences, 10% to 15% seen once. This clonotype was detected a few times. The antigen is not known. The CDR3 sequence is 16 residues long. Per the germline V gene, CDR1 is SGHAT and CDR2 is FQNNGV. Unmatched junction bases numbered 7, after V lost 4 bases and J lost 3 bases. This TCR came from a male patient between 5 and 17 years old who had a stem cell transplant for acute myeloid leukemia, so the T cells may come from the graft donor. The chain is built from TRBV11-2 and TRBJ2-4, with 9 bases fitting TRBD2. This specimen consisted of PBMCs, mostly from graft donor cells, obtained 360 days after TCRalphabeta/CD19-depleted stem cell transplant. The CDR3 here is CASSSLTREGKNIQYF. In DNA form, the CDR3 reads TGTGCCAGCAGCTCTCTAACGCGGGAGGGCAAAAACATTCAGTACTTC.